Reported below is one TCR beta chain. The antigen is not known. These data come from a study of early T cells in non-severe SARS-CoV-2 infection. Study-wide background: Chains were not paired, and sequencing was done on bulk RNA from unsorted whole blood.

Germline V CDR1 and CDR2: MNHEY, SMNVEV (reference sequence). Trimming took 8 bases from V and 2 from J, leaving 16 bases between them. The length of the CDR3 is 14 residues. The TCR library protocol attached unique molecular identifiers to the individual cDNA molecules. MiXCR, applied by TCRdb to the 5' RACE reads, yields one record per CDR3 protein. The profile covers 55,000 to 80,000 distinct CDR3 sequences, with more than 9.5% appearing a single time and 4.5% to 7% taken by the ten largest. Study findings and constraints: Matching results from VDJdb favored anti-spike CD8 responses, leaving private and CD4 specificities undetected.

The sequence was collected from an adult who was a healthcare worker with PCR-confirmed SARS-CoV-2 infection or an uninfected control (not recorded which). The source was whole blood, collected at baseline. J is TRBJ2-7 and V is TRBV27; tentatively, D is TRBD1 or TRBD2 (6 bases each). The DNA for the CDR3 is TGTGCCAGCGGAGTCGGGGGCCGTCCCTACGAGCAGTACTTC. Translated, it gives CASGVGGRPYEQYF.